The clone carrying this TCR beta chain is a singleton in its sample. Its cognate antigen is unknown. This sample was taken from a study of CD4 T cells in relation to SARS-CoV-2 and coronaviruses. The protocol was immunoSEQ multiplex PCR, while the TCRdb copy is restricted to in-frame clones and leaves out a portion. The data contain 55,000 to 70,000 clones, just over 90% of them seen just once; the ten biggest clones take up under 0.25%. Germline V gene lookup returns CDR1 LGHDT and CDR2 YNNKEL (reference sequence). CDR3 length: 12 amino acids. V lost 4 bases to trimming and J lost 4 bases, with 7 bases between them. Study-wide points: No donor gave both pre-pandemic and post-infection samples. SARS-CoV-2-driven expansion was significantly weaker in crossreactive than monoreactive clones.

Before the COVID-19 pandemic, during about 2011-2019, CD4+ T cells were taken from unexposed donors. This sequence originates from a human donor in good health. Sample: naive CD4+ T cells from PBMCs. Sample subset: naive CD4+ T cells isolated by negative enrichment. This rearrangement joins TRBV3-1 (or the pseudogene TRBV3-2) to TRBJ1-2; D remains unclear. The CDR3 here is CASSRGGYGYTF. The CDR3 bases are TGTGCCAGCAGCCGGGGAGGCTATGGCTACACCTTC.